Sequencing of this TCR beta chain was carried out in a study of cytomegalovirus exposure and HLA in healthy donors (dated 2017 in TCRdb). Regarding the research as a whole: An earlier analysis of roughly 570 of the donors reported 276 Gb of sequence data and around 100 million unique TCR beta sequences obtained from roughly 180 million T cells. An earlier analysis of more than 450 of the donors used high-throughput TCR beta sequencing to judge whether each TCR beta V gene segment behaved as functional or pseudogenic. Among the roughly 370 genotyped donors, roughly 80% belonged to the genetic ancestry cluster associated with self-reported Caucasian donors. Rather than drawing on any new phenotypic data, the later analysis identified candidate immune exposures from TCR beta sequences and the way those sequences occurred across donors. The study combined high-throughput TCR immunosequencing, statistical association of individual TCRs with disease status, and machine learning to predict cytomegalovirus infection status. Along with the approximately 650-subject first cohort, a separate validation cohort of about 110 different subjects was used. A later analysis re-examined previously published TCR beta repertoires from hundreds of donors and added high-resolution HLA genotyping to investigate patterns of TCR occurrence. Class I and class II HLA loci were covered by the typing at four-digit resolution. The study aimed to test whether signatures of past pathogen exposure could be identified by cataloging public T cell receptors. Roughly 300 gigabases of sequencing data and around 90 million unique TCR sequences made up an early release that covered about 640 HLA-typed donors. Four to six DR-DQ haplotypes were handled as single units for association and clustering, since linkage in the cohort was strong. Using immunosequencing, the study profiled T cell repertoires from about 610 subjects and related those repertoires to cytomegalovirus serostatus. Typing coverage varied by locus: roughly 620-640 donors for A, B, C, DRB1 and DQB1; approximately 520 for DQA1; more than 600 for DPA1; around 490 for DPB1. Donor age, sex, ethnicity and CMV serostatus were compiled alongside the repertoire data. Genome-wide SNP genotypes for about three fifths of the roughly 670 donors were used in a later genetic analysis, which treated that subset as a discovery cohort. Every repertoire in the discovery cohort had been generated on one and the same sequencing platform. Among roughly 400 genotyped donors of the cohort, an average of approximately 240,000 unique TCR beta nucleotide sequences was sequenced per donor, of which about 19% were non-productive. Study-wide findings and limitations: A further reported finding was that TCR beta sequences accurately predicted the HLA-A and HLA-B alleles for most subjects in the first cohort. According to a later analysis, TCR association rates differed among HLA loci, with DRB1 alleles showing the most associated TCRs and HLA-C alleles showing the fewest. A later analysis found that most CMV-associated TCR beta chains appeared HLA-restricted, with HLA associations seemingly driven largely by CMV exposure. A group of highly shared sequence variants was considered likely to be a technical artifact of the sequencing pipeline. In vitro tests confirmed that a few of the cytomegalovirus-associated TCR beta chains recognize cytomegalovirus antigens. A total of fewer than 200 TCR beta chains were listed by the study as associated with cytomegalovirus. Because HLA typing was missing for some donors at each locus, association tests included only the typed subset. Immune exposure information for the cohort was limited to CMV serostatus. The earlier analysis of around 600 of the donors excluded roughly 16 rarely observed V segments, including chromosome 9 orphons, because counts were too low. In a later analysis, HLA-associated TCR beta chains were found to be more clonally expanded and to have lower generation probabilities than equally common non-associated chains. Assigning TCR associations to individual alleles was difficult when HLA alleles, especially DR and DQ, strongly co-occurred. Across donors, most TCR sequences were observed very rarely, whereas some public TCRs were present in many individuals. An association between a missense DCLRE1C variant and V-gene and J-gene trimming of TCR beta chains was found in a later genetic analysis and replicated in an independent cohort. The authors suggested that the approach could potentially be extended to other disease states and immunological phenotypes. Compared with the approximately 670-donor mean, donors in an Asian-associated ancestry cluster had fewer N-insertions in productive TCRs, according to a later genetic analysis. Presence/absence analyses assumed roughly uniform sequencing depth across donors, an assumption that may not hold. The classifier was reported to diagnose cytomegalovirus status with high specificity and sensitivity in both the original cohort and the validation cohort. Correlated functional status among segregating V segments might reflect linkage disequilibrium, but an unknown experimental factor could not be ruled out. According to a later analysis, parvovirus B19, influenza, CMV and Epstein-Barr virus appeared linked to several top co-occurrence clusters. Because the 87-base-pair reads could not distinguish some IMGT-functional V segments, including TRBV6-2 and TRBV6-3, those segments were excluded. In an earlier analysis of some 540 of the donors, most TCR beta V segments appeared in productive rearrangements about 90% or about 30% of the time, broadly matching IMGT annotations. At a false discovery rate of 0.05, a later analysis linked about 17,000 TCR beta sequences to specific HLA alleles. In this cohort, only TCR beta chains were sequenced, and detectable features were limited by the absence of alpha or paired-chain data.

From a lookup of the germline V gene, CDR1 and CDR2 are MNHNS and SASEGT. The CDR3 has 15 amino acids, counting the end cysteine and phenylalanine. Solely the CDR3 DNA is kept, with 45 bases framed from the first base. V drops 2 bases and J drops 4 bases, leaving 15 bases in between. The library was prepared using the immunoSEQ multiplex PCR assay. For the multiplex PCR, a mixture combining 60 forward primers for TCR Vbeta segments and 13 reverse primers for TCR Jbeta segments was used. A multiplex PCR assay on genomic DNA amplified the CDR3 region of rearranged TCR beta genes. On the Illumina HiSeq System, the amplified TCR beta libraries were sequenced as 87-base-pair reads. As for the authors' bioinformatics: A later analysis counted approximately 74 million unique TCR beta chains across the 700 or so repertoires, and 9 million to 14 million of these chains were shared by at least two donors. A nearest-neighbor algorithm error-corrected the raw reads and collapsed the reads into unique sequences, merging closely related sequences to remove PCR and sequencing errors. CDR3 sequences were aligned to IMGT reference sequences to assign V, D and J gene segments. For a sequence to be retained, a match of at least six nucleotides to both a V gene segment and a J gene segment was required. A rearrangement was called productive if the CDR3 had no stop codons and remained in frame with V and J, and every other rearrangement was called non-productive. Following IMGT convention, CDR3 was defined as the stretch from the second conserved V-encoded cysteine up to the conserved J-encoded phenylalanine. In an earlier analysis of 587 of the donors, sequences lacking an unambiguous match to a single V gene segment were excluded. In an earlier analysis of a few hundred of the donors, V segments were called functional above 56.7% productive rearrangements and were called segregating when the between-donor standard deviation exceeded 5%. To diagnose cytomegalovirus status from the catalog of TCR beta chain sequences, a statistical classification framework was built. In a later analysis, TCR nucleotide sequences were compared against IMGT/GENE-DB human TR gene sequences so that V and J genes could be assigned. In a later analysis, CDR3 sequences and most-parsimonious VDJ recombination scenarios were assigned using the TCRdist pipeline. In a later analysis, each TCR beta chain was defined by its CDR3 amino acid sequence together with its V-gene family, and reads without a unique V-gene family were excluded. As a way to deal with suspected cross-contamination and a sequencing artifact, a later analysis dropped more than 500 nucleotide sequences that were highly shared and had low generation probability. In a later analysis, a clonal expansion index for each public chain was calculated from normalized within-repertoire ranks of inferred template counts. In a later analysis, generation probabilities were computed with a VDJ recombination model fitted to out-of-frame rearrangements, and the resulting probabilities were checked against IGoR. Hypergeometric tests were used in a later analysis to score TCR-TCR, TCR-HLA and TCR-CMV co-occurrence, with a repertoire-size bias correction applied to the TCR pairs. In a later analysis, false discovery rates were estimated by permuting HLA or CMV assignments 20 times. In a later analysis, co-occurring TCRs were grouped using DBSCAN, and TCRdist sequence similarity was added for clustering within HLA-allele-positive subsets. Repertoires with fewer than 30,000 or more than 120,000 public chains were left out of co-occurrence clustering, as were about 5 repertoires with anomalous nucleotide sharing. The source is immuneACCESS, and TCRdb retained only in-frame sequences with V and J called. Part of the clones is not carried over; for the studies checked, unresolved V genes explain less than half of this, and the remainder is unexplained. V and J calls plus clone size are reproduced from that table; the DNA served to infer D and trimming. A total of about 140,000 clones appear in this sample, around 82% of them only once. The ten largest clones capture around 2.5% of the sample.

The cohort was made up of about 610 healthy bone marrow donors. At the time of sampling, all cohort members were nominally healthy, though unrecorded immune exposures were likely present. The donor tested CMV seronegative, placing the donor among the 350 to 400 seronegative members of the cohort. A peripheral blood sample was provided by each donor, and peripheral blood mononuclear cells were used for TCR beta sequencing. Genomic DNA extraction from the blood cell samples was performed with the Qiagen DNeasy Blood Extraction Kit. The sample holds one count of this clone. The target of this receptor is not known. Per-nucleotide qualities are absent, and no much larger clonotype sits a single base away.

The sequence joins TRBV6-1 to TRBJ2-7, with TRBD2 perhaps the D gene, on 5 matching bases. This clonotype was sampled from a middle-aged man in good health and CMV-seronegative. Source material: PBMCs. DNA sequence: TGTGCCAGCAGTGAACCCCCGGGGATAGGGTACGAGCAGTACTTC. Its protein product is CASSEPPGIGYEQYF.